Here is one T cell receptor (beta chain) with its context. What it recognizes is unknown. This sample is drawn from a study of T cells in Graves' hyperthyroidism and ophthalmopathy. The study's findings and limits: Through a model of 13 V-J features, ophthalmopathy was separated from stable hyperthyroidism.

V was cut by 1 base and J by 8 bases, with 11 bases left in between. Germline-derived CDR1 and CDR2 are LGHDT and YNNKEL (reference sequence). This CDR3 region has 13 residues. Cells are PBMCs isolated from more than 8.5 ml of fresh blood. Amplified TCR beta CDR3 regions came from RNA transcripts. TCR CDR3 regions were first amplified by RT-PCR with HTBI primers. TCRdb fed the multiplex PCR reads into MiXCR, producing one record per CDR3 protein. The top ten clones hold less than 6% of a sample with fewer than 650,000 distinct CDR3 sequences, 11% to 15% of them seen once. The clonotype was recovered from a woman in her twenties or thirties with Graves' hyperthyroidism that later progressed to Graves' ophthalmopathy. The sample taken for sequencing was blood. The rearrangement joins TRBV3-1 to TRBJ1-1; no firm D call. DNA for the CDR3: TGTGCCAGCAGCCAAGGTGGCTTGGACGAAGCTTTCTTT. This sequence encodes CASSQGGLDEAFF.